This T cell receptor (beta chain) was documented in a study of blood T cells in healthy people across ages. CDR3 length: 13 residues. Germline V gene lookup returns CDR1 SGHTA and CDR2 FQGNSA. V was pared by 1 base and J by 5 bases, with 8 bases between. Together with a sample-barcoded 5' primer, a J-beta primer mix was included in a second PCR lasting about 7 to 11 cycles. TCRdb fed the 5' RACE reads into MiXCR, producing one record per CDR3 protein. The sample consists of some 1.7 million distinct CDR3 sequences, roughly 28% of them appearing once. This clonotype was counted a few times. This TCR was sampled from a woman aged 25 to 39 in good health. The chain has TRBV7-2 and TRBJ2-5; D gene uncertain. The sequenced sample consisted of blood. The CDR3 spells CASSLVRTETQYF. Here the CDR3 DNA reads TGTGCCAGCAGCTTAGTACGAACGGAGACCCAGTACTTC.